This T cell receptor beta chain was identified in a study of CD8 T cells in Susac syndrome. Random hexamers served to reverse transcribe about 0.45 to 1 ug RNA. The TCR beta CDR3 was amplified by immunoSEQ multiplex PCR across 54 Vbeta, 13 Jbeta. TCRdb called the immunoSEQ multiplex PCR reads again in MiXCR, with one record for every CDR3 protein. Here the sample spans roughly 84,000 distinct CDR3 sequences, approximately 96% being singletons. Study-level results: The study's TCR sequencing and HLA analysis drew on a certain number of individuals. That number was acknowledged as relatively small.

With respect to this clonotype: Antigen specificity is unknown.

TEMRA cells were FACS-enriched and CD8+ and CD4+ T cells negatively isolated. The receptor was isolated from a human donor with Susac syndrome. The specimen sequenced was CD8+ T cells from PBMCs.

In nucleotides, the CDR3 is TGCAGTGCTTCGCCGGGTGAGGTCTATGGCTACACCTTC. As protein: CSASPGEVYGYTF. The rearrangement joins TRBV20-1 to TRBJ1-2, with no clear D. The V gene's germline CDR1 is DFQATT and CDR2 SNEGSKA (reference sequence). V lost 5 bases and J lost 4, with 14 bases in between. CDR3 length equals 13 residues.